The 2 T cell receptor beta chains below all came from one sample that was sequenced in a study of cytomegalovirus exposure and HLA in healthy donors. A multiplex PCR was run with 60 Vbeta primers and 13 Jbeta primers. TCRdb's table, derived via immunoSEQ multiplex PCR, lists solely in-frame clones and lacks some. The repertoire holds tens of thousands of clones, with more than 75% as singletons. Sequencing was performed on PBMCs. The receptors come from a female donor in good health and CMV-seronegative.

In this sample, this clone turned up a few times. The J gene is TRBJ1-1, the V gene TRBV2; the match to TRBD1 covers 10 bases. Per germline, CDR1 SNHLY and CDR2 FYNNEI. J gave up 5 bases and V 6 bases, and 6 bases lay outside the gene matches. This CDR3 region has 14 residues. The CDR3 is CASSRQGASTEAFF. Written as DNA, the CDR3 is TGTGCCAGCAGCCGACAGGGGGCGAGTACTGAAGCTTTCTTT.

This clone was counted once. The rearrangement uses TRBV28 and TRBJ1-5, with D tentatively TRBD1 (5 bases). V shed 3 bases and J shed 3 bases, with 12 bases lying between them. There are 15 residues in the CDR3. CDR1 is MDHEN, CDR2 SYDVKM, per germline. CDR3 in amino acids: CASSLGGSYNQPQHF. The CDR3 DNA is TGTGCCAGCAGTTTGGGGGGGAGCTACAATCAGCCCCAGCATTTT.